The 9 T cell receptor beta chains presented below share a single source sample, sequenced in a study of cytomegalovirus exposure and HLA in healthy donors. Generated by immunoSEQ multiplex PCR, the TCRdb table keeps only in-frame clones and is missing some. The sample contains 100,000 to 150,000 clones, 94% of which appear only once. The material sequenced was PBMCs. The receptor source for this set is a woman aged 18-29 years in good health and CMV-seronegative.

The CDR3: CASSIGHLYEQYF. The CDR3 DNA reads as TGTGCCAGTAGTATAGGACACCTCTACGAGCAGTACTTC. The chain employs TRBV19 and TRBJ2-7, with D hard to call. CDR1 and CDR2 from the germline V gene are LNHDA and SQIVND (reference sequence). The CDR3 covers 13 residues. V shed 1 base and J shed 3 bases, with 7 bases lying between them.

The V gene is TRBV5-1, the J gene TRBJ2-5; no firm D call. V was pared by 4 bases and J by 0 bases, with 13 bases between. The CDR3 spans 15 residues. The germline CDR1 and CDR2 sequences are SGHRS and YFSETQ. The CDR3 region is CASSLTNPHQETQYF. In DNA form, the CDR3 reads TGCGCCAGCAGCCTAACGAACCCCCACCAAGAGACCCAGTACTTC.

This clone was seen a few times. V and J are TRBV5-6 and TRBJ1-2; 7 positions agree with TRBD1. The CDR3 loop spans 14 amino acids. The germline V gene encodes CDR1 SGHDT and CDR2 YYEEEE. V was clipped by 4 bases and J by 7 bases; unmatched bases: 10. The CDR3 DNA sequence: TGTGCCAGCAGCCCAAACAGGGGCTTTAGTGGCTACACCTTC. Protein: CASSPNRGFSGYTF.

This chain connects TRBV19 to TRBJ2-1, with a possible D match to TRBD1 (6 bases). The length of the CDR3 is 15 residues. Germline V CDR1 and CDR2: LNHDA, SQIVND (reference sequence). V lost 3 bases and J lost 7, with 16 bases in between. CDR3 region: CASSISQGLVNEQFF. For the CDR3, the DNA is TGTGCCAGTAGTATTAGTCAGGGGTTGGTTAATGAGCAGTTCTTC.

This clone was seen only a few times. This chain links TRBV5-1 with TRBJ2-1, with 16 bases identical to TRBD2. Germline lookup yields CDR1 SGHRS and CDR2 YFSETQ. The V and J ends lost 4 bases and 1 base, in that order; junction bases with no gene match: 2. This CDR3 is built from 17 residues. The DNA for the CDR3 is TGCGCCAGCAGCGGGGGACTAGCGGGAGGGTCCTACAATGAGCAGTTCTTC. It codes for CASSGGLAGGSYNEQFF.

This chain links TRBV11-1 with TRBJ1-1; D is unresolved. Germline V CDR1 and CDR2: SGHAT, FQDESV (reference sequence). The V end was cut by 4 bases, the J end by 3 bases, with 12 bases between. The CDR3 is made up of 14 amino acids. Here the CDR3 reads CASSWVQQDTEAFF. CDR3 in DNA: TGTGCCAGCAGCTGGGTGCAGCAGGACACTGAAGCTTTCTTT.

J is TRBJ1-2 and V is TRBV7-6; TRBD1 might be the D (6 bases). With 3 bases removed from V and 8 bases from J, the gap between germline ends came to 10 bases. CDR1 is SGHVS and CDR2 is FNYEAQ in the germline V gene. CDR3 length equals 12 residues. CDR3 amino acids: CASSFATGGYTF. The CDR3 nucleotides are TGTGCCAGCAGCTTTGCTACAGGGGGCTACACCTTC.

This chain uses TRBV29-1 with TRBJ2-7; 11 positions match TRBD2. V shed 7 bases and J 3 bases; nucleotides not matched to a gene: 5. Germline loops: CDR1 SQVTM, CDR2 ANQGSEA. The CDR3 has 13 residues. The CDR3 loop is CSGRLAGSYEQYF. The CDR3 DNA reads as TGCAGCGGCCGACTAGCGGGAAGCTACGAGCAGTACTTC.

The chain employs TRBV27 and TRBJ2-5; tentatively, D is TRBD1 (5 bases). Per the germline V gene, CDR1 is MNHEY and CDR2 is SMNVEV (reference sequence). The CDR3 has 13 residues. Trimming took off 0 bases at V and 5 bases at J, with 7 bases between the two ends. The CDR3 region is CASSLSTVETQYF. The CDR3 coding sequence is TGTGCCAGCAGTTTATCGACAGTGGAGACCCAGTACTTC.